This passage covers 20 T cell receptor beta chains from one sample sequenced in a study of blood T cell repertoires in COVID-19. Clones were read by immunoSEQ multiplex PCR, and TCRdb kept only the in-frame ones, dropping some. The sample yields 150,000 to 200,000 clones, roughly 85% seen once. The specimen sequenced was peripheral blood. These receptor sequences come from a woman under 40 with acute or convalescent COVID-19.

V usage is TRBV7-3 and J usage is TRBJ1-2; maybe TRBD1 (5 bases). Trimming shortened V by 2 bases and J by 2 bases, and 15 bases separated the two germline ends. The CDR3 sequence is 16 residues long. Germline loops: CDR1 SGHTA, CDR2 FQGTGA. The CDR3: CASSLRWGSRNYGYTF. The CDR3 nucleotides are TGTGCCAGCAGCTTACGGTGGGGCTCGCGGAACTATGGCTACACCTTC.

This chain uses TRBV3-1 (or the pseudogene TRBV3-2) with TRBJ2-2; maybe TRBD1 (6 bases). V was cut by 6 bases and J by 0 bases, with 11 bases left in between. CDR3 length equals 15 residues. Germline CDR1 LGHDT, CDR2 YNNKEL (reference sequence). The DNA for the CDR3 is TGTGCCAGCAGAGGCAGGGGAACGAACACCGGGGAGCTGTTTTTT. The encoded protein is CASRGRGTNTGELFF.

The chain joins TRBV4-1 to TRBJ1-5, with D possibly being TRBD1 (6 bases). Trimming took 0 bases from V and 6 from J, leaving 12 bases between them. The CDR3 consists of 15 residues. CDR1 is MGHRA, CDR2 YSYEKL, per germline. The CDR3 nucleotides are TGCGCCAGCAGCCAAGATTTCCCGGACAGTCAGCCCCAGCATTTT. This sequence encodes CASSQDFPDSQPQHF.

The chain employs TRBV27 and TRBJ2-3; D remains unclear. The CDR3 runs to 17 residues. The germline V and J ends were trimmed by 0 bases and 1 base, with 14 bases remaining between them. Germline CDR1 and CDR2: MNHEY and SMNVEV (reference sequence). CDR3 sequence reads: CASSLSSMPSGTDTQYF. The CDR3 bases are TGTGCCAGCAGTTTATCGAGCATGCCTAGTGGCACAGATACGCAGTATTTT.

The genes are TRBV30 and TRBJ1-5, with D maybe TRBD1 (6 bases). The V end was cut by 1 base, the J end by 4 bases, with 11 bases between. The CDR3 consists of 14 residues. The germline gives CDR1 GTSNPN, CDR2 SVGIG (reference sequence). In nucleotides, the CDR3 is TGTGCCTGGAGTGGCAGGGGACCTAATCAGCCCCAGCATTTT. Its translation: CAWSGRGPNQPQHF.

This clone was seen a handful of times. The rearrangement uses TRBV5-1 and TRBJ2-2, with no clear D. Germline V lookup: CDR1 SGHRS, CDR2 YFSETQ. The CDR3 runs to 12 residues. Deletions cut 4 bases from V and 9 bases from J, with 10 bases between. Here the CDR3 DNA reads TGCGCCAGCAGCGTCGCCGAGAGGGAGCTGTTTTTT. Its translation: CASSVAERELFF.

The DNA for the CDR3 is TGCGCCAGCAGCTTGGGACAGGGGGGGCCTAATGAAAAACTGTTTTTT. This translates into CASSLGQGGPNEKLFF. The rearrangement joins TRBV5-1 to TRBJ1-4, with TRBD1 matching 9 bases. Germline CDR1 SGHRS, CDR2 YFSETQ. The V gene end was trimmed by 0 bases and the J gene end by 3 bases; junction bases not matched to a gene: 3. The CDR3 extends over 16 amino acids.

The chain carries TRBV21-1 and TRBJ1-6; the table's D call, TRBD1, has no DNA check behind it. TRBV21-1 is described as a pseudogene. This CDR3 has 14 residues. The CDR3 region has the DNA TGTGCCAGCAGCAACAGACAGAATAATTCACCCCTCCACTTT. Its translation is CASSNRQNNSPLHF.

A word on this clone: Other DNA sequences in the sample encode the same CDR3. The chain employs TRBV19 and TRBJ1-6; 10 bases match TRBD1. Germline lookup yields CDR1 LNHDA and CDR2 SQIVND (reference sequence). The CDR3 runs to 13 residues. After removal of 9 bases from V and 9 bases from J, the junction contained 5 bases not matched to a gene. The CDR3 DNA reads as TGTGCCAGCAGGGACAGGGGTGGTTCACCCCTCCACTTT. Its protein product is CASRDRGGSPLHF.

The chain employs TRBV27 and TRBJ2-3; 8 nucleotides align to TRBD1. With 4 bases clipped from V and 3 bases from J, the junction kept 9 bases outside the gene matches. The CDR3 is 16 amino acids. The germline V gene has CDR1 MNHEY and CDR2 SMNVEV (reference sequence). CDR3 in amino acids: CASSSPRTGLTDTQYF. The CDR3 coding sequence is TGTGCCAGCAGTTCCCCCCGGACAGGGTTAACAGATACGCAGTATTTT.

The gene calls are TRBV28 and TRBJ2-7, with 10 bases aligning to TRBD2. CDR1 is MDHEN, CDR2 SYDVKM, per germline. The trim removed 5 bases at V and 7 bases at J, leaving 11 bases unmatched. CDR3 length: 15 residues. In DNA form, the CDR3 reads TGTGCCAGCAGTCCTACGCCGGGACTAGCGAATGAGCAGTACTTC. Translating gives CASSPTPGLANEQYF.

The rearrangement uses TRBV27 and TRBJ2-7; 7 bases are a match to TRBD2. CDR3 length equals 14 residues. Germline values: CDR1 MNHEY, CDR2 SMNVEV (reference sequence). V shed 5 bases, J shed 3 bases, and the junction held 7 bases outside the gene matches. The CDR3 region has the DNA TGTGCCAGCAGTCCGACTAGCTGGGGCTACGAGCAGTACTTC. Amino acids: CASSPTSWGYEQYF.

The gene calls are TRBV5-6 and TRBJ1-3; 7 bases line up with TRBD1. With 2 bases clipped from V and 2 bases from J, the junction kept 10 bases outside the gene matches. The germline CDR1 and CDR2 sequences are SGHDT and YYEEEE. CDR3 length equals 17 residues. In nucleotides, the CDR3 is TGTGCCAGCAGCTTAAGGGGGCGCGTGGAGGCTGGAAACACCATATATTTT. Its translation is CASSLRGRVEAGNTIYF.

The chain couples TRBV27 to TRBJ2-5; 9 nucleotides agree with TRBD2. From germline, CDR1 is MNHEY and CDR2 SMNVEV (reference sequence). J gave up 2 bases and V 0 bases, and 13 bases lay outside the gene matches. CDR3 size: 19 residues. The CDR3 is CASSLSGLALKGSQETQYF. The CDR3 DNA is TGTGCCAGCAGTTTATCCGGACTAGCGCTCAAGGGGTCACAAGAGACCCAGTACTTC.

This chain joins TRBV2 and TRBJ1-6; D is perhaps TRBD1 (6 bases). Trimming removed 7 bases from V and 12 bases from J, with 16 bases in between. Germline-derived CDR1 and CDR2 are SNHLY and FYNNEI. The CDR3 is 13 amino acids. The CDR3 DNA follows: TGTGCCAGCAACCGGGACAATCCCGAACCCCTCCACTTT. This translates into CASNRDNPEPLHF.

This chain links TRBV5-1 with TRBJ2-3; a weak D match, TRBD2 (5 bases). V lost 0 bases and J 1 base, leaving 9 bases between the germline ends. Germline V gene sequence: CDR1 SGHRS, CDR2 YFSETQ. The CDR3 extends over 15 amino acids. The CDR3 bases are TGCGCCAGCAGCTTGGAAGCGGACGGCACAGATACGCAGTATTTT. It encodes CASSLEADGTDTQYF.

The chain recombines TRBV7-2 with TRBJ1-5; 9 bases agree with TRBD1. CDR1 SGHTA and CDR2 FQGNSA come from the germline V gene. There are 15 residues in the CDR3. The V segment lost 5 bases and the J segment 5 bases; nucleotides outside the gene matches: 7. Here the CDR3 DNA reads TGTGCCAGCAGCATGACAGGGGGTAGGTATCAGCCCCAGCATTTT. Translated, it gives CASSMTGGRYQPQHF.

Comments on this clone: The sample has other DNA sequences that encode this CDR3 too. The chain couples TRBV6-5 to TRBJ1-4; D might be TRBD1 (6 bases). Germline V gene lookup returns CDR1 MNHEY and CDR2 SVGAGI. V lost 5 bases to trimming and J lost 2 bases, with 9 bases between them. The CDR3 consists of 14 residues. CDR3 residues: CASSRTATNEKLFF. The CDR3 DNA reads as TGTGCCAGCAGTCGGACAGCCACTAATGAAAAACTGTTTTTT.

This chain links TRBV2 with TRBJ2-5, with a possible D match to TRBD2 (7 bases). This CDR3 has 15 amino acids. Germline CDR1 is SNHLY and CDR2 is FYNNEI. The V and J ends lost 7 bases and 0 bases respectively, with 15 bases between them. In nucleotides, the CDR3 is TGTGCCAGCACCGAGCCGGGGGGCTACCAAGAGACCCAGTACTTC. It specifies CASTEPGGYQETQYF.

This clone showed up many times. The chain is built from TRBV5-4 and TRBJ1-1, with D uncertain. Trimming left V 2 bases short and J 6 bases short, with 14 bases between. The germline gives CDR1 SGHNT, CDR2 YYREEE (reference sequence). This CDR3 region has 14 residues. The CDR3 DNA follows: TGTGCCAGCAGCTTACCCCTACGGGATTCTGAAGCTTTCTTT. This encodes CASSLPLRDSEAFF.